Below are 5 T cell receptor beta chains sequenced from a single sample in a study of blood T cell repertoires in COVID-19. The data were produced by immunoSEQ multiplex PCR, yet TCRdb's version contains in-frame clones alone and is incomplete. The sample yields 150,000 to 200,000 clones, under 90% seen once. The sample was peripheral blood. These receptor sequences come from an elderly woman with acute or convalescent COVID-19.

The genes are TRBV2 and TRBJ1-2, with D possibly being TRBD1 (5 bases). V was trimmed by 6 bases and J by 0 bases, leaving 8 bases between them. Per the germline V gene, CDR1 is SNHLY and CDR2 is FYNNEI. There are 13 residues in the CDR3. The CDR3 DNA reads as TGTGCCAGCAGCCCGACAGCTAACTATGGCTACACCTTC. Its translation: CASSPTANYGYTF.

This clone was counted many times. This chain uses TRBV7-9 with TRBJ2-3; 8 positions match TRBD2. The trim removed 0 bases at V and 6 bases at J, leaving 8 bases unmatched. Germline loops: CDR1 SEHNR, CDR2 FQNEAQ (reference sequence). The CDR3 covers 16 residues. The CDR3 loop reads CASSLARGVRGDTQYF. DNA for the CDR3: TGTGCCAGCAGCTTAGCGCGGGGGGTTCGAGGGGATACGCAGTATTTT.

The chain joins TRBV25-1 to TRBJ1-3; D is undetermined. Deletions cut 2 bases from V and 1 base from J, with 6 bases between. Per the germline V gene, CDR1 is MGHDK and CDR2 is SYGVNS. CDR3 size: 14 residues. CDR3 region: CASSEPGSGNTIYF. CDR3 DNA: TGTGCCAGCAGTGAACCGGGTTCTGGAAACACCATATATTTT.

The chain is built from TRBV5-4 and TRBJ1-1; unclear D gene. In germline, CDR1 is SGHNT, CDR2 YYREEE (reference sequence). The CDR3 runs to 13 residues. The V end was cut by 4 bases, the J end by 0 bases, with 7 bases between. CDR3 sequence (DNA): TGTGCCAGCAGCCGTGGCCTGAACACTGAAGCTTTCTTT. This encodes CASSRGLNTEAFF.

V and J are TRBV19 and TRBJ2-7; TRBD1 might be the D (6 bases). Between the trimmed V and J ends, which lost 3 bases and 3 bases, there was a span of 12 bases. CDR1 and CDR2 (germline): LNHDA, SQIVND (reference sequence). The CDR3 sequence is 14 residues long. The CDR3 here is CASSIEQGDYEQYF. The DNA for the CDR3 is TGTGCCAGTAGTATCGAACAGGGAGACTACGAGCAGTACTTC.